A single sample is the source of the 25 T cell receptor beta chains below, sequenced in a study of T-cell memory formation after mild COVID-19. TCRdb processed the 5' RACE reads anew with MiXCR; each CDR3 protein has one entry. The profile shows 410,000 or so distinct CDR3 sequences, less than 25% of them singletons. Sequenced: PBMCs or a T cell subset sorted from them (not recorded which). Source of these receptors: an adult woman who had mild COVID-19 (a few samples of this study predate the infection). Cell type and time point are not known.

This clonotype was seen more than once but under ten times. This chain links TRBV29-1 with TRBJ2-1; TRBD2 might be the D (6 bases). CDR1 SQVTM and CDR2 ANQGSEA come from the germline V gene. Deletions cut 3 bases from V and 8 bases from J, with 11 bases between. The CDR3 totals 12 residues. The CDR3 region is CSVDFGSHEQFF. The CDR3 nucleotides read TGCAGCGTTGACTTCGGGAGCCATGAGCAGTTCTTC.

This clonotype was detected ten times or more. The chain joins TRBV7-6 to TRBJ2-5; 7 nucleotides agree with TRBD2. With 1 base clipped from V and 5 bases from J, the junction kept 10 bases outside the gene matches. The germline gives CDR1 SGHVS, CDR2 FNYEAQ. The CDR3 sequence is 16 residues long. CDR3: CASSLGAAGLGETQYF. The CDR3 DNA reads TGTGCCAGCAGCTTAGGTGCAGCGGGACTCGGGGAGACCCAGTACTTC.

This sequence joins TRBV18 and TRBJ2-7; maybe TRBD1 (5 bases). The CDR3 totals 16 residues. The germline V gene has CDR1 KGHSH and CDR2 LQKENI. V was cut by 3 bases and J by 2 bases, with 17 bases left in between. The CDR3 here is CASSPQRGKGTYEQYF. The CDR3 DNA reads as TGTGCCAGCTCACCCCAAAGGGGCAAGGGGACCTACGAGCAGTACTTC.

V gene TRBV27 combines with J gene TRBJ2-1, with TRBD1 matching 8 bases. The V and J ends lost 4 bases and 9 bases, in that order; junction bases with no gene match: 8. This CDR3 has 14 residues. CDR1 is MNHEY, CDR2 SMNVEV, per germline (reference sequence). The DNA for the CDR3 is TGTGCCAGCAGTTACGGGACAGGCGGCCGTGAGCAGTTCTTC. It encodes CASSYGTGGREQFF.

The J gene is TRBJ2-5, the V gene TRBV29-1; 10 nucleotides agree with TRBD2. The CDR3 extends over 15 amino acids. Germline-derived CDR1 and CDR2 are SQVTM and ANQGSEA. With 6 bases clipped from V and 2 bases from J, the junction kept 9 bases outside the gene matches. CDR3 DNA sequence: TGCAGCGTGGCCCGGGCGACTAGCGGGCAAGAGACCCAGTACTTC. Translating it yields CSVARATSGQETQYF.

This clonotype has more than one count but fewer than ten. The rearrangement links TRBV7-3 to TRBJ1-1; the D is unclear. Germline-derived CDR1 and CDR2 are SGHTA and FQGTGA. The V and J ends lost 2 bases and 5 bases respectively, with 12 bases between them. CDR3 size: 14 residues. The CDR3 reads CASSLHPGGTEAFF. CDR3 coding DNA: TGTGCCAGCAGCTTACATCCCGGTGGTACTGAAGCTTTCTTT.

The CDR3 protein is CASSFGTTSYEQYF. The CDR3, as DNA: TGTGCCAGCAGTTTCGGAACCACCTCCTACGAGCAGTACTTC. The genes are TRBV6-6 and TRBJ2-7, with D hard to call. The V and J ends lost 4 bases and 0 bases respectively, with 10 bases between them. This CDR3 is 14 amino acids long. Germline V gene lookup returns CDR1 MNHNY and CDR2 SVGAGI (reference sequence).

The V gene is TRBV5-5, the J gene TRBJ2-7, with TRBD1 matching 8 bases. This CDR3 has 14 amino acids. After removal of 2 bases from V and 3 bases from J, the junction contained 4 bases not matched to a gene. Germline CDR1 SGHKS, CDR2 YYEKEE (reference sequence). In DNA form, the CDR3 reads TGTGCCAGCAGCTTAGGGACAGGCCACTACGAGCAGTACTTC. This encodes CASSLGTGHYEQYF.

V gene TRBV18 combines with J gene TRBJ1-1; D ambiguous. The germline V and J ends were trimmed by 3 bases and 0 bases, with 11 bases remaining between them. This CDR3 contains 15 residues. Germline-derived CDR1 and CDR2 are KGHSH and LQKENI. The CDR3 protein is CASSPGGWMNTEAFF. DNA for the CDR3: TGTGCCAGCTCACCCGGCGGATGGATGAACACTGAAGCTTTCTTT.

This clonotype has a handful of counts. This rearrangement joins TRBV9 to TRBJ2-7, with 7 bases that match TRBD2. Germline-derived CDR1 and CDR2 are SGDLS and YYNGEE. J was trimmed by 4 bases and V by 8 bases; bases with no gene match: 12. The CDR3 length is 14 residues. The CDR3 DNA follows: TGTGCCAGTTCCCGGGGCGGGGGAGCTTACGAGCAGTACTTC. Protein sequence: CASSRGGGAYEQYF.

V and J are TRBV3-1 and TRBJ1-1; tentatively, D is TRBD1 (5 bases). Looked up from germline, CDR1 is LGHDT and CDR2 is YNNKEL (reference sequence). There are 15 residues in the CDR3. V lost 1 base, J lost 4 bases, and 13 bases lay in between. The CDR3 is CASSQVQGRSTEAFF. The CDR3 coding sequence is TGTGCCAGCAGCCAAGTGCAGGGTCGGAGCACTGAAGCTTTCTTT. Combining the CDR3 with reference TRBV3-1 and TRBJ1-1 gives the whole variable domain DTAVSQTPKYLVTQMGNDKSIKCEQNLGHDTMYWYKQDSKKFLKIMFSYNNKELIINETVPNRFSPKSPDKAHLNLHINSLELGDSAVYFCASSQVQGRSTEAFFGQGTRLTVV.

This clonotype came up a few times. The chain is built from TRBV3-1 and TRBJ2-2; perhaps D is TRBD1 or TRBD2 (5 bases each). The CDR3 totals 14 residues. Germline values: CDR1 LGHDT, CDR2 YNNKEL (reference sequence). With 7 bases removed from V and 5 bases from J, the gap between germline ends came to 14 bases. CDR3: CASTWDARTGELFF. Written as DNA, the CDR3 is TGTGCCAGCACTTGGGACGCCCGAACCGGGGAGCTGTTTTTT.

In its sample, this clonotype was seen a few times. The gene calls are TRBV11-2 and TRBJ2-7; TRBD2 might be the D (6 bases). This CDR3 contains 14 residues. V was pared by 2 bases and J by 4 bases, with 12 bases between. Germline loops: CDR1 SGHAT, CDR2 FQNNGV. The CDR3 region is CASSLILEGYEQYF. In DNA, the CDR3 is TGTGCCAGCAGCTTAATATTGGAGGGATACGAGCAGTACTTC.

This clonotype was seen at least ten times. The CDR3 spells CASSFQASQGQGSTEAFF. The CDR3 DNA is TGTGCCAGCAGCTTCCAAGCCTCCCAGGGACAGGGTTCCACTGAAGCTTTCTTT. This chain links TRBV5-5 with TRBJ1-1, with 9 bases identical to TRBD1. The V segment lost 2 bases and the J segment 4 bases; nucleotides outside the gene matches: 15. This CDR3 is built from 18 residues. In germline, CDR1 is SGHKS, CDR2 YYEKEE (reference sequence).

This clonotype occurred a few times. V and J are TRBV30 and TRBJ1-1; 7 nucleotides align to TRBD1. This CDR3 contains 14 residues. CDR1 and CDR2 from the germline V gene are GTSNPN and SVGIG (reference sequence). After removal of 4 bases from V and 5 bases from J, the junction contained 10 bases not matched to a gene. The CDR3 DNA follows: TGTGCCTGGACTCGGGACAGAATTAATACTGAAGCTTTCTTT. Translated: CAWTRDRINTEAFF.

In DNA, the CDR3 is TGCGCCAGCAGCGAGACCCCTGGGGATACGCAGTATTTT. Amino acid sequence: CASSETPGDTQYF. The rearrangement links TRBV5-1 to TRBJ2-3, with D hard to call. The germline gives CDR1 SGHRS, CDR2 YFSETQ. Trimming took 4 bases from V and 6 from J, leaving 12 bases between them. CDR3 length: 13 amino acids.

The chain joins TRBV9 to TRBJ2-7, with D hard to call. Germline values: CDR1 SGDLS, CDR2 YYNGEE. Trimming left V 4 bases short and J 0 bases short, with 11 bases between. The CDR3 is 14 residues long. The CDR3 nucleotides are TGTGCCAGCAGCTCAACAGCCGCCTCCTACGAGCAGTACTTC. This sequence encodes CASSSTAASYEQYF.

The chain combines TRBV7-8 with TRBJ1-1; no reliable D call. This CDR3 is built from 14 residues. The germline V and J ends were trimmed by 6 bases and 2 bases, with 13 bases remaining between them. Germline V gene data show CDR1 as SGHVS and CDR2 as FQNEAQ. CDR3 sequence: CASSPPWGNTEAFF. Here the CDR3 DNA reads TGTGCCAGCAGTCCCCCGTGGGGTAACACTGAAGCTTTCTTT.

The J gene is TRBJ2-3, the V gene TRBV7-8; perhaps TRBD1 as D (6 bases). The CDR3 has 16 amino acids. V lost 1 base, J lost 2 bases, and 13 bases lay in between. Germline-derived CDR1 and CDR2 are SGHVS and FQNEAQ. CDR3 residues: CASSLVVVGATDTQYF. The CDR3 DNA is TGTGCCAGCAGCTTAGTGGTCGTGGGGGCCACAGATACGCAGTATTTT.

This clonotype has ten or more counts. The CDR3 reads CASSVSGELFF. In DNA form, the CDR3 reads TGTGCCAGCAGCGTTTCCGGGGAGCTGTTTTTT. V usage is TRBV9 and J usage is TRBJ2-2; D is uncertain. There are 11 residues in the CDR3. Per germline, CDR1 SGDLS and CDR2 YYNGEE. The V gene lost 2 bases and the J gene lost 6 bases, with 2 bases spanning the gap.

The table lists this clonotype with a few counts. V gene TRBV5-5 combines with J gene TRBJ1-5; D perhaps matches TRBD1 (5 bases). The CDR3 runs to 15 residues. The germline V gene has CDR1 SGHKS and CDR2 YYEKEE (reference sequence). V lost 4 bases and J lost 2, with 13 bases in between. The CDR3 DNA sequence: TGTGCCAGCAGCCCCTGGGACGATCGCAATCAGCCCCAGCATTTT. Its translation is CASSPWDDRNQPQHF.

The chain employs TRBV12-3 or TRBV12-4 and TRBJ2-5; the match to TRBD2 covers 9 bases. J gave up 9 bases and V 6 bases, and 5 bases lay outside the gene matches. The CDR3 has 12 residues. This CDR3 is CASRILAGPQYF. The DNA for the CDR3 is TGTGCCAGCAGAATCCTAGCGGGACCCCAGTACTTC.

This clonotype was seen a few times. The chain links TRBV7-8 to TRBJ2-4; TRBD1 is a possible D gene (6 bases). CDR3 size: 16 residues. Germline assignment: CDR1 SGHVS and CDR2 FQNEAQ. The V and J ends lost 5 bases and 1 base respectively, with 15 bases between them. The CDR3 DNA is TGTGCCAGCAGCCGTCGACAGGTTCTTGCCAAAAACATTCAGTACTTC. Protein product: CASSRRQVLAKNIQYF.

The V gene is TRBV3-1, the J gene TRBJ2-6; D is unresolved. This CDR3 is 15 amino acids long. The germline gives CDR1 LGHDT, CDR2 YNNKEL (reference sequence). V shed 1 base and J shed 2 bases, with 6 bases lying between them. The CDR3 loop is CASSQGKAGANVLTF. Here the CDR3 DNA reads TGTGCCAGCAGCCAAGGAAAGGCTGGGGCCAACGTCCTGACTTTC.

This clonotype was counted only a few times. The CDR3 reads CASSVEDRNYGYTF. In DNA form, the CDR3 reads TGTGCCAGCAGCGTGGAAGACAGGAACTATGGCTACACCTTC. V is TRBV9 and J is TRBJ1-2, with D possibly matching TRBD1 (6 bases). Trimming stripped 2 bases from V and 2 bases from J, with 10 bases between. The CDR3 is made up of 14 amino acids. CDR1 SGDLS and CDR2 YYNGEE come from the germline V gene.